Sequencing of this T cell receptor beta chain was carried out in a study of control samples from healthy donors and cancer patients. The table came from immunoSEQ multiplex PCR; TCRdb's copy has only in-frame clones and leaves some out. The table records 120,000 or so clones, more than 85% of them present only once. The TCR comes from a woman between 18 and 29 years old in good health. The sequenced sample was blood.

Here the CDR3 DNA reads TGTGCCAGCAGCTTAGGGTCGGTCGAGCAGTACTTC. Translation gives CASSLGSVEQYF. The chain uses TRBV7-2 and TRBJ2-7; no clear D gene. CDR1 is SGHTA, CDR2 FQGNSA, per germline. The ends were cut back, 1 base at V and 6 bases at J, with 7 bases in the middle. The CDR3 runs 12 residues.